What follows are 8 T cell receptor beta chains derived from one specimen sequenced in a study of identical twins (dated by TCRdb to the mid-2010s). Libraries were constructed by 5' RACE. Instrument used: Illumina HiSeq 2000. The raw public reads went through TCRdb reprocessing: fastp at Q25, MiXCR clone calling, in-frame beta chains kept. Every CDR3 protein is listed once, alongside the most common genes and DNA of its rows. The sample table lists 750,000 to 950,000 distinct CDR3 sequences, over 9% of them with a count of one. 1.5% to 2% of the sample comes from the top ten. In addition, the sample was reused for a study of yellow fever vaccine responses in identical twins.

The specimen sequenced was PBMCs. The receptors derive from a woman aged 18-29 years in good health.

This clonotype was counted between two and nine times. The gene calls are TRBV11-3 and TRBJ2-5, with a weak D call TRBD2 (5 bases). Trimming cost V 4 bases and J 9 bases, with 21 bases left between them. Germline lookup yields CDR1 SGHNT and CDR2 YENEEA. The CDR3 totals 15 residues. The CDR3 is CASSSFEERPGAQYF. In DNA, the CDR3 is TGTGCCAGCAGCTCCTTTGAGGAGCGGCCCGGGGCCCAGTACTTC.

This clonotype has at least ten counts. The J gene is TRBJ2-5, the V gene TRBV19; D is undetermined. Trimming pared 4 bases from V and 1 base from J, leaving 16 bases between. The germline V gene has CDR1 LNHDA and CDR2 SQIVND (reference sequence). The CDR3 runs to 16 residues. Here the CDR3 reads CASSRRSPGRQETQYF. As DNA, the CDR3 is TGTGCCAGTAGTAGGCGGTCCCCCGGGCGCCAAGAGACCCAGTACTTC. The full variable domain, with the rest looked up from reference TRBV19 and TRBJ2-5, is DGGITQSPKYLFRKEGQNVTLSCEQNLNHDAMYWYRQDPGQGLRLIYYSQIVNDFQKGDIAEGYSVSREKKESFPLTVTSAQKNPTAFYLCASSRRSPGRQETQYFGPGTRLLVL.

This clonotype was seen ten or more times. This chain uses TRBV4-1 with TRBJ2-1; 8 bases align to TRBD2. Trimming at V came to 1 base and at J to 9 bases, leaving 17 bases not matched to a gene. CDR1 is MGHRA, CDR2 YSYEKL, per germline. The CDR3 runs 18 residues. The CDR3 DNA is TGCGCCAGCAGCCAAGGGCCCATTTACGGTAGCGGGACTCTTGAGCAGTTCTTC. Its translation: CASSQGPIYGSGTLEQFF.

The chain employs TRBV5-1 and TRBJ2-5; 12 bases line up with TRBD2. Germline lookup yields CDR1 SGHRS and CDR2 YFSETQ. V gave up 5 bases and J gave up 1 base; unmatched junction bases: 3. CDR3 length: 15 residues. CDR3 region: CASRGLAGSQETQYF. CDR3 sequence (DNA): TGCGCCAGCAGAGGACTAGCGGGGAGCCAAGAGACCCAGTACTTC.

This clonotype was found a few times. The chain has TRBV20-1 and TRBJ1-2; 7 bases map to TRBD1. The V segment lost 3 bases and the J segment 8 bases; nucleotides outside the gene matches: 12. The CDR3 sequence is 14 residues long. From germline, CDR1 is DFQATT and CDR2 SNEGSKA (reference sequence). The CDR3 is CSASETGKVGGYTF. DNA of the CDR3: TGCAGTGCTAGTGAGACAGGGAAGGTGGGGGGCTACACCTTC.

The chain joins TRBV10-3 to TRBJ2-1; 8 nucleotides match TRBD2. The CDR3 sequence is 15 residues long. The J segment lost 8 bases and the V segment lost 5 bases, leaving 11 bases of the junction unmatched. CDR1 is ENHRY and CDR2 is SYGVKD in the germline V gene. This chain's CDR3 is CAISKTGLASDEQFF. The CDR3 coding sequence is TGTGCCATCAGTAAAACCGGACTAGCAAGCGATGAGCAGTTCTTC.

The chain joins TRBV5-1 to TRBJ1-3; D is unclear. Between the trimmed V and J ends, which lost 3 bases and 0 bases, there was a span of 13 bases. The CDR3 covers 16 residues. CDR1 and CDR2 (germline): SGHRS, YFSETQ. The CDR3 region has the DNA TGCGCCAGCAGCTGGGCAGAGCAAACCTCTGGAAACACCATATATTTT. Its protein is CASSWAEQTSGNTIYF.

CDR3 residues: CASSLDLAGTDTQYF. The CDR3 DNA reads as TGTGCCAGCAGTTTAGACCTAGCGGGCACAGATACGCAGTATTTT. The chain is built from TRBV12-3 or TRBV12-4 and TRBJ2-3, with 7 bases fitting TRBD2. Losses at the gene ends were 1 base for V and 1 base for J; bases not matched to a gene: 2. The CDR3 extends over 15 amino acids.